Below, 14 T cell receptor beta chains from the same sample are listed, as sequenced in a study of blood T cell repertoires in COVID-19. The protocol was immunoSEQ multiplex PCR, while the TCRdb copy is restricted to in-frame clones and leaves out a portion. This sample yields 350,000 to 450,000 clones, of which roughly four fifths are seen a single time; less than 6% belongs to the top ten. Sequencing input: PBMCs or T cells enriched from blood (not recorded which). These receptors came from a woman in her fifties or sixties who had recovered from COVID-19.

The CDR3 loop is CASSMEGPYQETQYF. In DNA, the CDR3 is TGTGCCAGTAGTATGGAGGGTCCGTACCAAGAGACCCAGTACTTC. The chain has TRBV19 and TRBJ2-5; D possibly corresponds to TRBD2 (6 bases). Germline lookup yields CDR1 LNHDA and CDR2 SQIVND (reference sequence). The length of the CDR3 is 15 residues. Trimming cost V 3 bases and J 0 bases, with 11 bases left between them.

This rearrangement joins TRBV12-3 or TRBV12-4 to TRBJ2-2, with D unclear. Trimming left V 2 bases short and J 6 bases short, with 7 bases between. The CDR3 spans 13 residues. The CDR3 sequence is CASSLYPAGELFF. CDR3 coding DNA: TGTGCCAGCAGTTTATATCCTGCCGGGGAGCTGTTTTTT.

This clone occurred many times. The chain joins TRBV6-5 to TRBJ1-2, with D possibly TRBD1 on 6 matching bases. The V end lost 4 bases, the J end lost 6 bases, and 12 bases lay between the germline ends. In germline, CDR1 is MNHEY, CDR2 SVGAGI. The CDR3 runs 13 residues. The CDR3 sequence is CASSWKGDDGYTF. CDR3 nucleotides: TGTGCCAGCAGTTGGAAGGGGGATGATGGCTACACCTTC.

The chain links TRBV4-3 to TRBJ1-1; TRBD1 is a possible D gene (5 bases). Deletions cut 4 bases from V and 4 bases from J, with 10 bases between. CDR1 and CDR2 (germline): LGHNA, YSLEER. This CDR3 region has 13 residues. The CDR3 sequence: CASSRSGGTEAFF. The CDR3 DNA reads TGCGCCAGCAGCCGCTCGGGGGGCACTGAAGCTTTCTTT.

V and J are TRBV9 and TRBJ1-3; D remains unclear. The V end lost 3 bases, the J end lost 0 bases, and 16 bases lay between the germline ends. The germline gives CDR1 SGDLS, CDR2 YYNGEE. The CDR3 covers 17 residues. CDR3 nucleotides: TGTGCCAGCAGCGAACGACCGGCACCTAGCTCTGGAAACACCATATATTTT. Residues: CASSERPAPSSGNTIYF.

This clone was found once. The chain employs TRBV6-5 and TRBJ1-2; D perhaps matches TRBD1 (6 bases). Trimming removed 5 bases at V and 4 bases at J, with 11 bases between. The CDR3 runs 13 residues. Germline CDR1 and CDR2: MNHEY and SVGAGI. CDR3 DNA: TGTGCCAGCAGTCCCAGGACAGTCTATGGCTACACCTTC. Its protein product is CASSPRTVYGYTF.

V gene TRBV12-1 combines with J gene TRBJ1-5; the table's D gene call, TRBD1, was not cross checked with the DNA. TRBV12-1 has pseudogene status. The length of the CDR3 is 15 residues. The CDR3 reads CANEDNRVGNQPQHF. In DNA form, the CDR3 reads TGTGCCAACGAGGACAACAGGGTTGGCAATCAGCCCCAGCATTTT.

The rearrangement links TRBV7-3 to TRBJ2-5; maybe TRBD1 (5 bases). CDR3 size: 13 residues. From germline, CDR1 is SGHTA and CDR2 FQGTGA. V dropped 5 bases and J dropped 4 bases, with 11 bases sitting between them. The CDR3 DNA follows: TGTGCCAGCAGCGATCAGGGTGTAGAGACCCAGTACTTC. This codes for CASSDQGVETQYF.

This chain links TRBV11-2 with TRBJ2-7, with D tentatively TRBD1 (6 bases). Germline V lookup: CDR1 SGHAT, CDR2 FQNNGV. Trimming cost V 4 bases and J 4 bases, with 11 bases left between them. The CDR3 is made up of 13 amino acids. CDR3 sequence: CASSSRDIYEQYF. For the CDR3, the DNA is TGTGCCAGCAGCTCCCGGGACATATACGAGCAGTACTTC.

This chain uses TRBV7-3 with TRBJ1-1; the match to TRBD1 covers 8 bases. V gave up 4 bases and J gave up 0 bases; unmatched junction bases: 1. Germline CDR1 is SGHTA and CDR2 is FQGTGA. The CDR3 extends over 14 amino acids. The CDR3 DNA reads as TGTGCCAGCAGCTCCAGGGGGCTGAACACTGAAGCTTTCTTT. As protein: CASSSRGLNTEAFF.

The chain uses TRBV6-5 and TRBJ2-3; TRBD1 matches 11 bases. This CDR3 region has 15 residues. V trimming: 10 bases; J trimming: 1 base; junction bases outside the gene matches: 7. Looked up from germline, CDR1 is MNHEY and CDR2 is SVGAGI. The CDR3 sequence is CATTGQGAGTDTQYF. The CDR3 DNA reads TGTGCCACAACAGGACAGGGGGCCGGCACAGATACGCAGTATTTT.

The CDR3 DNA reads as TGTGCCAGCAGCCGGTATTCGGCCAGGACGACAGTCGGAAACACCATATATTTT. It codes for CASSRYSARTTVGNTIYF. The rearrangement uses TRBV9 and TRBJ1-3, with a tentative D call TRBD1 (5 bases). The CDR3 loop spans 18 amino acids. Germline V CDR1 and CDR2: SGDLS, YYNGEE. V was pared by 4 bases and J by 4 bases, with 24 bases between.

The chain combines TRBV29-1 with TRBJ2-6, with TRBD1 as a possible D gene (5 bases). Germline CDR1 is SQVTM and CDR2 is ANQGSEA. V shed 7 bases and J shed 0 bases, with 16 bases lying between them. CDR3 length: 16 residues. CDR3 protein: CSAQGVLLSGANVLTF. The CDR3 DNA reads TGCAGCGCCCAAGGGGTACTTCTCTCTGGGGCCAACGTCCTGACTTTC.

V gene TRBV4-3 combines with J gene TRBJ1-1, with D perhaps TRBD1 (5 bases). This CDR3 is 17 amino acids long. The germline V gene has CDR1 LGHNA and CDR2 YSLEER. With 4 bases removed from V and 1 base from J, the gap between germline ends came to 19 bases. CDR3 sequence (DNA): TGCGCCAGCAGCCCAGCCCCCGCCAACAGGCCGAACACTGAAGCTTTCTTT. Protein sequence: CASSPAPANRPNTEAFF.